One and the same sample provided the 4 T cell receptor beta chains below, sequenced in a study of blood T cell repertoires in COVID-19. Data came from immunoSEQ multiplex PCR; TCRdb stores just in-frame clones and leaves some out. The table lists some 240,000 clones, 87% of them singletons. The sequencing input was peripheral blood. The receptors shown here come from a man aged 55 to 70 who had recovered from COVID-19.

The rearrangement joins TRBV6-1 to TRBJ1-2; D perhaps matches TRBD1 (6 bases). From germline, CDR1 is MNHNS and CDR2 SASEGT. V shed 2 bases and J shed 7 bases, with 14 bases lying between them. There are 14 residues in the CDR3. CDR3 in amino acids: CASSEIGQGFGYTF. The CDR3 coding sequence is TGTGCCAGCAGTGAAATAGGCCAGGGGTTTGGCTACACCTTC.

J is TRBJ2-2 and V is TRBV4-1, with D perhaps matching TRBD2 (6 bases). Germline V gives CDR1 MGHRA, CDR2 YSYEKL. The V gene lost 2 bases and the J gene lost 1 base, with 8 bases spanning the gap. The length of the CDR3 is 15 residues. CDR3 protein: CASSQRTKNTGELFF. The CDR3 DNA follows: TGCGCCAGCAGCCAACGGACTAAGAACACCGGGGAGCTGTTTTTT.

The chain has TRBV5-1 and TRBJ1-2; perhaps TRBD1 as D (6 bases). CDR3 length: 16 residues. Germline CDR1 reads SGHRS; CDR2 reads YFSETQ. V was cut by 2 bases and J by 2 bases, with 16 bases left in between. The DNA for the CDR3 is TGCGCCAGCAGCTTAAATACAGGGCCCATCAACTATGGCTACACCTTC. Translating gives CASSLNTGPINYGYTF.

This chain uses TRBV3-1 (or the pseudogene TRBV3-2) with TRBJ1-3; the D is unclear. The length of the CDR3 is 15 residues. V dropped 0 bases and J dropped 2 bases, with 8 bases sitting between them. Germline V CDR1 and CDR2: LGHDT, YNNKEL (reference sequence). In DNA, the CDR3 is TGTGCCAGCAGCCAAGATACGGGAACTGGAAACACCATATATTTT. Translated: CASSQDTGTGNTIYF.